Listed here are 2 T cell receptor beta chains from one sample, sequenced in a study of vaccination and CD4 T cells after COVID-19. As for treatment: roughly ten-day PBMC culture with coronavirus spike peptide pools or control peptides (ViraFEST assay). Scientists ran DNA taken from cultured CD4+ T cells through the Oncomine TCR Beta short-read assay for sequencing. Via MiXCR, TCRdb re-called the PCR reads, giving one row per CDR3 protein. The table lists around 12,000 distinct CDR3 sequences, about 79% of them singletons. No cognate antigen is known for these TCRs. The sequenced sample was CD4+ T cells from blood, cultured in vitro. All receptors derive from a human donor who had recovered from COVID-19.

This CDR3 is CATSTLEYGYTF. The CDR3, as DNA: TGTGCCACCAGCACCCTAGAGTATGGCTACACCTTC. The chain carries TRBV15 and TRBJ1-2; unclear D gene. V lost 4 bases and J 5 bases, leaving 8 bases between the germline ends. Germline V gene sequence: CDR1 LNHNV, CDR2 YYDKDF (reference sequence). This CDR3 has 12 residues.

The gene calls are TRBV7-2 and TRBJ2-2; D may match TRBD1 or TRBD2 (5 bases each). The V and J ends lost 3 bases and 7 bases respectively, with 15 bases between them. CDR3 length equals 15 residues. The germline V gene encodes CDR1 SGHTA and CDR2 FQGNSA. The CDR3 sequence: CASSFRHLGDGELFF. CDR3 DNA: TGTGCCAGCAGCTTTAGGCATTTGGGGGACGGGGAGCTGTTTTTT.